Listed below are T cell receptor beta chains from one sample, sequenced in a study of beta chain features in type 1 diabetes. Here immunoSEQ multiplex PCR was the method, and the copy in TCRdb shows in-frame clones only, minus some. The sample consists of roughly 500,000 clones, more than 9.5% of them appearing once. Source material: naive CD4+ T cells from blood. The receptors stem from a woman between 18 and 29 years old in good health. Both conserved end residues are part of each CDR3. Fields, in order: D gene, V gene, J gene, clone size, CDR3 DNA, CDR3 protein. A D gene is named only where the DNA matches it firmly. Clone size is shown for a subset of rows, as once, few, many or a class of expanded clone.

D gene: TRBD1
V gene: TRBV10-3
J gene: TRBJ2-3
clone size: .
CDR3 DNA: TGTGCCATGGCTCCGGGACAGGGGTCCACAGATACGCAGTATTTT
CDR3 protein: CAMAPGQGSTDTQYF

D gene: .
V gene: TRBV5-1
J gene: TRBJ2-1
clone size: .
CDR3 DNA: TGCGCCAGCAGCCCCCGGGTAGGGAATTACAATGAGCAGTTCTTC
CDR3 protein: CASSPRVGNYNEQFF

D gene: .
V gene: TRBV7-2
J gene: TRBJ1-6
clone size: few
CDR3 DNA: TGTGCCAGCAGCCAGGACTGGAATTCACCCCTCCACTTT
CDR3 protein: CASSQDWNSPLHF

D gene: TRBD1
V gene: TRBV19
J gene: TRBJ2-4
clone size: few
CDR3 DNA: TGTGCCAGTAGCGGGACCGGGACAGGGGAAGCCATTCAGTACTTC
CDR3 protein: CASSGTGTGEAIQYF

D gene: .
V gene: TRBV18
J gene: TRBJ2-3
clone size: few
CDR3 DNA: TGTGCCAGCTCACAGGGGAGCACAGATACGCAGTATTTT
CDR3 protein: CASSQGSTDTQYF

D gene: TRBD1
V gene: TRBV6-1
J gene: TRBJ1-6
clone size: .
CDR3 DNA: TGTGCCAGCAGATTACAGGGGTCGCATTCACCCCTCCACTTT
CDR3 protein: CASRLQGSHSPLHF

D gene: TRBD2
V gene: TRBV18
J gene: TRBJ2-1
clone size: few
CDR3 DNA: TGTGCCAGCTCACCCCCCGCGGGGGGGTGGAATGAGCAGTTCTTC
CDR3 protein: CASSPPAGGWNEQFF

D gene: TRBD2
V gene: TRBV9
J gene: TRBJ2-3
clone size: once
CDR3 DNA: TGTGCCAGCAGCGTAGGTGCTAGCGGGGGGCAGATCGGCACAGATACGCAGTATTTT
CDR3 protein: CASSVGASGGQIGTDTQYF

D gene: .
V gene: TRBV28
J gene: TRBJ2-3
clone size: few
CDR3 DNA: TGTGCCAGCAGTCTAACCGGGACGCCGGAGGCTCAGTATTTT
CDR3 protein: CASSLTGTPEAQYF

D gene: .
V gene: TRBV9
J gene: TRBJ2-7
clone size: few
CDR3 DNA: TGTGCCAGCAGCGGCGAGGGGCAGGGGAAACACTACTTC
CDR3 protein: CASSGEGQGKHYF

D gene: .
V gene: TRBV18
J gene: TRBJ1-1
clone size: few
CDR3 DNA: TGTGCCAGCTCAAAAGGGAAGAACACTGAAGCTTTCTTT
CDR3 protein: CASSKGKNTEAFF

D gene: .
V gene: TRBV29-1
J gene: TRBJ1-4
clone size: few
CDR3 DNA: TGCAGCGTTCTGTGGACAGACAGGCTAGAAAAACTGTTTTTT
CDR3 protein: CSVLWTDRLEKLFF

D gene: TRBD1
V gene: TRBV4-3
J gene: TRBJ1-2
clone size: few
CDR3 DNA: TGCGCCAGCAGCCAAGCGGGACAGGGGGCGATCTCTGGCTACACCTTC
CDR3 protein: CASSQAGQGAISGYTF

D gene: .
V gene: TRBV29-1
J gene: TRBJ1-1
clone size: .
CDR3 DNA: TGCAGCGTCCACCAACAGGGAACTATGAACACTGAAGCTTTCTTT
CDR3 protein: CSVHQQGTMNTEAFF

D gene: .
V gene: TRBV15
J gene: TRBJ2-1
clone size: .
CDR3 DNA: TGTGCCACCAGCAGGGGGACCGCCGATGAGCAGTTCTTC
CDR3 protein: CATSRGTADEQFF

D gene: .
V gene: TRBV6-5
J gene: TRBJ2-6
clone size: few
CDR3 DNA: TGTGCCAGCAGTTACCGGGGCTCCGGGGCCAACGTCCTGACTTTC
CDR3 protein: CASSYRGSGANVLTF

D gene: .
V gene: TRBV7-9
J gene: TRBJ2-5
clone size: few
CDR3 DNA: TGTGCCAGCAGCTCCAGCGGGGACAGAGAGACCCAGTACTTC
CDR3 protein: CASSSSGDRETQYF

D gene: .
V gene: TRBV9
J gene: TRBJ2-3
clone size: .
CDR3 DNA: TGTGCCAGCAGCCCACGACTAGTACGGTCTACGCAGTATTTT
CDR3 protein: CASSPRLVRSTQYF

D gene: TRBD2
V gene: TRBV4-1
J gene: TRBJ2-1
clone size: few
CDR3 DNA: TGCGCCAGCGGGGTAAGGGAGGGGTTGGATGAGCAGTTCTTC
CDR3 protein: CASGVREGLDEQFF

D gene: TRBD1
V gene: TRBV9
J gene: TRBJ2-3
clone size: .
CDR3 DNA: TGTGCCAGCAGCGTAGTTCAGGGGGCTAGCACAGATACGCAGTATTTT
CDR3 protein: CASSVVQGASTDTQYF

D gene: TRBD2
V gene: TRBV7-9
J gene: TRBJ2-2
clone size: few
CDR3 DNA: TGTGCCAGCAGCTCCCGACTAGCGGGAGGGACCGGGGAGCTGTTTTTT
CDR3 protein: CASSSRLAGGTGELFF

D gene: TRBD2
V gene: TRBV18
J gene: TRBJ2-1
clone size: few
CDR3 DNA: TGTGCCAGCTCACCACAATTTGCGGGGGACAATGAGCAGTTCTTC
CDR3 protein: CASSPQFAGDNEQFF

D gene: TRBD2
V gene: TRBV19
J gene: TRBJ2-1
clone size: .
CDR3 DNA: TGTGCCAGTAGTATGGCCGTCGGGGGGTTGATCGATGAGCAGTTCTTC
CDR3 protein: CASSMAVGGLIDEQFF

D gene: .
V gene: TRBV2
J gene: TRBJ2-1
clone size: .
CDR3 DNA: TGTGCCAGCAGTGTCCACCCCGGGGATGAGCAGTTCTTC
CDR3 protein: CASSVHPGDEQFF

D gene: TRBD1
V gene: TRBV27
J gene: TRBJ1-1
clone size: .
CDR3 DNA: TGTGCCAGCAGGGTCTCAGGGGGAGCTGAAGCTTTCTTT
CDR3 protein: CASRVSGGAEAFF

D gene: TRBD2
V gene: TRBV5-1
J gene: TRBJ2-7
clone size: few
CDR3 DNA: TGCGCCAGCAGCTTTACTAGCGGAAAACAGGACGAGCAGTACTTC
CDR3 protein: CASSFTSGKQDEQYF

D gene: .
V gene: TRBV11-3
J gene: TRBJ2-3
clone size: .
CDR3 DNA: TGTGCCAGCAGCTATTCCATTGTGGATACGCAGTATTTT
CDR3 protein: CASSYSIVDTQYF

D gene: .
V gene: TRBV7-9
J gene: TRBJ2-7
clone size: .
CDR3 DNA: TGTGCCAGCACCCTCGGAGATATCGAGCAGTACTTC
CDR3 protein: CASTLGDIEQYF

D gene: TRBD1
V gene: TRBV10-3
J gene: TRBJ2-7
clone size: .
CDR3 DNA: TGTGCCATCAGTGAGTCGGGACAGGGGAGCGAGCAGTACTTC
CDR3 protein: CAISESGQGSEQYF

D gene: TRBD1
V gene: TRBV4-2
J gene: TRBJ2-4
clone size: few
CDR3 DNA: TGTGCCAGCAGCCATAACCTCGCCCCGACAGGGTCCTTAGCCAAAAACATTCAGTACTTC
CDR3 protein: CASSHNLAPTGSLAKNIQYF

D gene: .
V gene: TRBV7-9
J gene: TRBJ2-5
clone size: few
CDR3 DNA: TGTGCCAGCAGCTTAAGCAGTGGCTCAGAGACCCAGTACTTC
CDR3 protein: CASSLSSGSETQYF

D gene: .
V gene: TRBV11-1
J gene: TRBJ2-5
clone size: few
CDR3 DNA: TGTGCCAGCAACCTTTCTCCCGGGGAGACCCAGTACTTC
CDR3 protein: CASNLSPGETQYF

D gene: .
V gene: TRBV30
J gene: TRBJ1-2
clone size: .
CDR3 DNA: TGTGCCTGGAGTGCCCTCAGGGGCTACACCTTC
CDR3 protein: CAWSALRGYTF

D gene: .
V gene: TRBV9
J gene: TRBJ2-1
clone size: few
CDR3 DNA: TGTGCCAGCAGCGTGACAGGCGGCTCCTACAATGAGCAGTTCTTC
CDR3 protein: CASSVTGGSYNEQFF

D gene: .
V gene: TRBV7-2
J gene: TRBJ2-1
clone size: .
CDR3 DNA: TGTGCCAGCAGCACTGAAGTTCCTCTCAGCTCCTACAATGAGCAGTTCTTC
CDR3 protein: CASSTEVPLSSYNEQFF

D gene: TRBD2
V gene: TRBV5-1
J gene: TRBJ2-7
clone size: few
CDR3 DNA: TGCGCCAGCAGCTCGATAGCGGGAGTGGGTGAGCAGTACTTC
CDR3 protein: CASSSIAGVGEQYF

D gene: .
V gene: TRBV29-1
J gene: TRBJ2-5
clone size: few
CDR3 DNA: TGCACATCGTTGGGGATCCAAGAGACCCAGTACTTC
CDR3 protein: CTSLGIQETQYF

D gene: .
V gene: TRBV7-9
J gene: TRBJ1-2
clone size: .
CDR3 DNA: TGTGCCAGCAGCTATTCTGCTAACTATGGCTACACCTTC
CDR3 protein: CASSYSANYGYTF

D gene: TRBD1
V gene: TRBV2
J gene: TRBJ2-5
clone size: .
CDR3 DNA: TGTGCCAGCAGAGGGACAGGGCGACAGACCCAGTACTTC
CDR3 protein: CASRGTGRQTQYF

D gene: .
V gene: TRBV11-3
J gene: TRBJ2-3
clone size: few
CDR3 DNA: TGTGCCAGCAGCAAAGTAAGCACAGATACGCAGTATTTT
CDR3 protein: CASSKVSTDTQYF

D gene: TRBD2
V gene: TRBV30
J gene: TRBJ2-1
clone size: .
CDR3 DNA: TGTGCCTGGAGTGTACTGGCTAGCGGGAGGAACAATGAGCAGTTCTTC
CDR3 protein: CAWSVLASGRNNEQFF

D gene: TRBD2
V gene: TRBV7-8
J gene: TRBJ2-2
clone size: .
CDR3 DNA: TGTGCCAGCAGCCCTACTAGCGTCAACACCGGGGAGCTGTTTTTT
CDR3 protein: CASSPTSVNTGELFF

D gene: .
V gene: TRBV7-2
J gene: TRBJ2-7
clone size: .
CDR3 DNA: TGTGCCAGCAGCTTAGCAGGGGGCGGGAGTGTCTACGAGCAGTACTTC
CDR3 protein: CASSLAGGGSVYEQYF

D gene: .
V gene: TRBV6-5
J gene: TRBJ2-7
clone size: .
CDR3 DNA: TGTGCCAGCAGTTCTTCTTCGGACGGAACCTACGAGCAGTACTTC
CDR3 protein: CASSSSSDGTYEQYF

D gene: .
V gene: TRBV7-2
J gene: TRBJ2-7
clone size: .
CDR3 DNA: TGTGCCAGCAGCTTAGCGCGTGGGGGCCTATCGTACGAGCAGTACTTC
CDR3 protein: CASSLARGGLSYEQYF

D gene: .
V gene: TRBV2
J gene: TRBJ2-3
clone size: .
CDR3 DNA: TGTGCCAGCAGTGATAGTTGGGGATCAGATACGCAGTATTTT
CDR3 protein: CASSDSWGSDTQYF

D gene: TRBD2
V gene: TRBV7-2
J gene: TRBJ2-7
clone size: .
CDR3 DNA: TGTGCCAGCAGCCCCAGGACTAGCGGGCGGCTTTACGAGCAGTACTTC
CDR3 protein: CASSPRTSGRLYEQYF

D gene: .
V gene: TRBV7-3
J gene: TRBJ1-2
clone size: .
CDR3 DNA: TGTGCCAGCAGCTTAATCTCTGGTGGACAGCTAAGCTATGGCTACACCTTC
CDR3 protein: CASSLISGGQLSYGYTF

D gene: .
V gene: TRBV7-2
J gene: TRBJ2-7
clone size: few
CDR3 DNA: TGTGCCAGCAGGGGGGGCTCCTACGAGCAGTACTTC
CDR3 protein: CASRGGSYEQYF